This T cell receptor (beta chain) was profiled in a study of PD-1 blockade in classical Hodgkin lymphoma (dated by TCRdb to 2019 to 2021). Looking at the study overall: Nivolumab dosing was 3 mg/kg intravenously every 2 weeks, continuing until either disease progression or unacceptable toxicity. The study used CyTOF and TCR beta sequencing to define a peripheral blood immune signature of response to PD-1 blockade in classical Hodgkin lymphoma. Study-level results and caveats: CD4+ but not CD8+ TCR diversity rose significantly by C4D1 (p=0.0027 vs p=0.16), most apparent in complete responders (p=0.02). The study was restricted to a single clinical trial cohort, and the causes of repertoire differences, possibly disease activity or prior therapy, were left undefined. Diversity was lower in patients who began nivolumab less than 1 year after ASCT, so these patients were left out of later analyses to avoid confounding by immune reconstitution. Among trial patients, those achieving complete response had baseline diversity similar to that of newly diagnosed patients, while diversity was significantly lower in partial responders and progressors. Newly diagnosed patients were reported to have lower baseline TCR diversity than healthy donors, and relapsed/refractory patients were reported to have lower baseline TCR diversity still.

According to the study, the label for this sample's time point signals: cycle 1 day 1 (C1D1), immediately before nivolumab initiation. All trial patients had relapsed after autologous stem cell transplantation, with cohorts A, B and C differing in prior brentuximab vedotin exposure. CD4+ T cells were purified from thawed PBMCs by magnetic negative selection with a Miltenyi CD4+ T cell isolation kit. The trial cohort was composed of roughly 60 patients with relapsed/refractory classical Hodgkin lymphoma, for whom complete response, partial response or progressive disease was recorded as best overall response. Trial patients were treated with single-agent nivolumab in the multi-cohort phase II CheckMate 205 trial. An independent review committee assessed best overall response by applying the 2007 International Working Group response criteria. Trial PBMCs were collected immediately before nivolumab initiation (C1D1) and during therapy at cycle 2 day 1 and cycle 4 day 1. Peripheral blood was collected in 8 mL Vacutainer Cell Preparation Tubes, from which PBMCs were isolated by centrifugation and then cryopreserved. Purified CD4+ and CD8+ fractions were prepared only for cases in which an additional PBMC sample was available. Magnetically labelled cells were removed on LS columns in a quadroMACS separator, and the flow-through was retained as the purified fraction.

The CDR3, from cysteine to phenylalanine, totals 13 residues. Only the CDR3 DNA stays, 39 bases, in frame from base 1. Trimming at the junction amounts to 3 bases on V and 7 bases on J, and the germline ends lie 9 bases apart. According to the germline V gene (reference sequence), CDR1 reads LNHDA and CDR2 reads SQIVND. A note on this clone: Its recognized antigen is unknown. Base quality data are lacking; no much larger clone is found one base away.

Genomic DNA was isolated using the Qiagen DNeasy kit from unsorted PBMCs as well as from negatively selected CD4+ and CD8+ fractions. Using primers that anneal to V and J segments, immunoSEQ multiplex PCR amplified the TCR beta CDR3 regions. A synthetic immune receptor repertoire was used to minimize amplification bias, and any remaining bias was removed computationally after sequencing. The paper's data handling went like this. Repertoire diversity was quantified as the Shannon entropy index using custom Python scripts. The unsorted, CD4+ and CD8+ repertoires were each analyzed separately, with the exception of combined analyses, where CD4+ and CD8+ sequences were merged in silico. Clonal expansion was defined as a frequency increase of at least 2-fold after treatment compared with C1D1, and clones undetected at baseline were assigned a pseudocount of 0.5. Clones with 0 or 1 copy at C1D1 were defined as singleton clones, while clones with 2 or more copies were defined as non-singleton clones. Clones expanded in unsorted samples were labelled as CD4+, CD8+ or unknown by matching protein sequences in sorted samples from the same patient. Wilcoxon tests on paired samples were used to test changes in diversity from C1D1 to C4D1. The source is immuneACCESS, and TCRdb retained only in-frame sequences with V and J called. Part of the clones is not carried over; for the studies checked, unresolved V genes explain less than half of this, and the remainder is unexplained. That table supplies the V and J calls and clone size; D and trimming were determined from the DNA. In all, the sample holds 10,000 to 15,000 clones, and 85% to 90% of those were seen once. 0.5% to 0.65% of the sample belongs to the ten largest clones.

The receptor was isolated from a human donor with classical Hodgkin lymphoma. The chain is encoded by TRBV19 joined to TRBJ1-4; there is no confident call for the D gene. Sequences were derived from CD4+ T cells from blood, sampled at baseline. The bases read TGTGCCAGTAGTATCCTAGGGAGTGAAAAACTGTTTTTT. The resulting protein is CASSILGSEKLFF. The full variable domain, completed from the reference TRBV19 and TRBJ1-4 proteins outside the CDR3, reads DGGITQSPKYLFRKEGQNVTLSCEQNLNHDAMYWYRQDPGQGLRLIYYSQIVNDFQKGDIAEGYSVSREKKESFPLTVTSAQKNPTAFYLCASSILGSEKLFFGSGTQLSVL.